This T cell receptor (beta chain) was captured by sequencing in a study of blood T cells in healthy people across ages. Study conclusions and caveats: Unknown CMV status may confound age-related changes in expanded clones.

The CDR3 has 14 amino acids. Germline loops: CDR1 DFQATT, CDR2 SNEGSKA (reference sequence). Between the trimmed V and J ends, which lost 2 bases and 6 bases, there was a span of 15 bases. A J-beta primer mix and a sample-barcoded 5' primer were used in a second PCR of roughly 6 to 11 cycles. TCRdb passed the 5' RACE reads through MiXCR, listing each CDR3 protein once. The data show more than 700,000 distinct CDR3 sequences, with about half seen just once and around 18% held by the top ten. A minimum of 7 million PBMCs was isolated per sample. This clonotype came up a few times. As yet, its antigen is unknown.

The sequencing input was blood. The sequence came from a man older than 75 in good health. V usage is TRBV20-1 and J usage is TRBJ2-3; the D gene is possibly TRBD2 (5 bases). In DNA form, the CDR3 reads TGCAGTGCTAGATCAACCCGGGGTCAGGATACGCAGTATTTT. Protein sequence: CSARSTRGQDTQYF.